A single sample gave rise to the 7 T cell receptor beta chains below, sequenced in a study of T cell responses to AZD1222 COVID-19 vaccine. Libraries were prepared by immunoSEQ multiplex PCR; TCRdb keeps only in-frame clonotypes and omits some of them. The sample has around 120,000 clones, about 90% seen once. The specimen comprised peripheral blood, sampled on day 0 of AZD1222 vaccination. The receptors were gathered from an adult in good health.

The chain employs TRBV5-3 and TRBJ1-5; 7 nucleotides agree with TRBD1. TRBV5-3 is classed as an ORF, of uncertain function. The CDR3 is 15 residues long. V trimming: 2 bases; J trimming: 0 bases; junction bases outside the gene matches: 2. CDR3 protein: CARSLRTGSNQPQHF. Here the CDR3 DNA reads TGTGCCAGAAGCTTACGGACAGGTAGCAATCAGCCCCAGCATTTT.

This clone was seen a single time. The CDR3 DNA sequence: TGTGCCAGCTCACCGCCTCACTATAATGAAAAACTGTTTTTT. This encodes CASSPPHYNEKLFF. V gene TRBV18 combines with J gene TRBJ1-4; D gene unclear. Trimming removed 3 bases from V and 4 bases from J, with 9 bases in between. Per the germline V gene, CDR1 is KGHSH and CDR2 is LQKENI. The CDR3 length is 14 residues.

This chain links TRBV7-2 with TRBJ2-1; weak D call: TRBD2 (6 bases). Trimming removed 3 bases at V and 4 bases at J, with 7 bases between. Germline V CDR1 and CDR2: SGHTA, FQGNSA. The CDR3 runs to 13 residues. CDR3 nucleotide sequence: TGTGCCAGCAGCTTTGGGGGGTACAATGAGCAGTTCTTC. Amino acid sequence: CASSFGGYNEQFF.

This chain joins TRBV6-4 and TRBJ1-5; the match to TRBD1 covers 7 bases. The germline V gene has CDR1 MRHNA and CDR2 SNTAGT. CDR3 size: 16 residues. V shed 7 bases, J shed 7 bases, and the junction held 16 bases outside the gene matches. Written as DNA, the CDR3 is TGTGCCAGCACCCACATAAGGGACAGCAATACCCAGCCCCAGCATTTT. Its translation: CASTHIRDSNTQPQHF.

This chain uses TRBV28 with TRBJ1-2, with unresolved D. The germline V and J ends were trimmed by 6 bases and 8 bases, with 10 bases remaining between them. The CDR3 totals 11 residues. Looked up from germline, CDR1 is MDHEN and CDR2 is SYDVKM. The CDR3 spells CASSWLGGYTF. CDR3 bases: TGTGCCAGCAGCTGGCTCGGGGGCTACACCTTC.

The sample holds one count of this clone. The chain joins TRBV12-3 or TRBV12-4 to TRBJ1-2; D might be TRBD1 (5 bases). This CDR3 comprises 12 residues. V gave up 6 bases and J gave up 8 bases, with 13 bases separating them. The CDR3 here is CASSDQGWGYTF. The CDR3 DNA reads as TGTGCCAGCAGCGATCAGGGCTGGGGCTACACCTTC.

The rearrangement links TRBV28 to TRBJ1-1; a weak D match, TRBD1 (6 bases). CDR1 is MDHEN and CDR2 is SYDVKM in the germline V gene. The CDR3 spans 16 residues. V was trimmed by 3 bases and J by 1 base, leaving 15 bases between them. The CDR3 bases are TGTGCCAGCAGTTTGGGAGGGGGACGGAGGAACACTGAAGCTTTCTTT. Its translation is CASSLGGGRRNTEAFF. The full variable domain, completed using reference TRBV28 and TRBJ1-1, is DVKVTQSSRYLVKRTGEKVFLECVQDMDHENMFWYRQDPGLGLRLIYFSYDVKMKEKGDIPEGYSVSREKKERFSLILESASTNQTSMYLCASSLGGGRRNTEAFFGQGTRLTVV.